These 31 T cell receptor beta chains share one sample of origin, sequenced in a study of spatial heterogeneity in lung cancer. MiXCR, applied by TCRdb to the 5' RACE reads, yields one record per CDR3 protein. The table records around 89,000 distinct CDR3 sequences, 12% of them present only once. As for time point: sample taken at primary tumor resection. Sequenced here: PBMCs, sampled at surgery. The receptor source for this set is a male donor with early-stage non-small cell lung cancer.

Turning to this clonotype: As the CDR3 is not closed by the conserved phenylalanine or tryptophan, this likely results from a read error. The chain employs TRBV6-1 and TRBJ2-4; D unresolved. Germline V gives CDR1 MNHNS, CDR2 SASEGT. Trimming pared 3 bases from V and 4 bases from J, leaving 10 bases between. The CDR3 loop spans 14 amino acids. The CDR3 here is CASSDSHLKNIQYS. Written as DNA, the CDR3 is TGTGCCAGCAGTGACAGTCATTTGAAAAACATTCAGTACTCC.

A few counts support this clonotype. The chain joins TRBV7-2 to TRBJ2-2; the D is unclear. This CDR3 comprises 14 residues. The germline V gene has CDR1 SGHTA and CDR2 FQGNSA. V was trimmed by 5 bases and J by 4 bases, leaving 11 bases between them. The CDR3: CASSITRSTGELFF. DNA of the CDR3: TGTGCCAGCAGCATAACAAGGAGCACCGGGGAGCTGTTTTTT. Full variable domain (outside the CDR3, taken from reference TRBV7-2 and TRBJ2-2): GAGVSQSPSNKVTEKGKDVELRCDPISGHTALYWYRQSLGQGLEFLIYFQGNSAPDKSGLPSDRFSAERTGGSVSTLTIQRTQQEDSAVYLCASSITRSTGELFFGEGSRLTVL.

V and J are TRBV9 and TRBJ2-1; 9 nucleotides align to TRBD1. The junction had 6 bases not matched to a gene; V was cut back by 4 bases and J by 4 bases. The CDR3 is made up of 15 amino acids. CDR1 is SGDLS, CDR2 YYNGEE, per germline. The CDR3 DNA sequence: TGTGCCAGCAGCTTGGGACAGGGAGGATACAATGAGCAGTTCTTC. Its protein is CASSLGQGGYNEQFF.

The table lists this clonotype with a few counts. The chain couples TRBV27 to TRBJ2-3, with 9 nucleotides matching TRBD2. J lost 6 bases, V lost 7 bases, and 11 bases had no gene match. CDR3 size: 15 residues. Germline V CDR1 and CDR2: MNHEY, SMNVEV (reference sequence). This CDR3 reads CASNPLAGRADTQYF. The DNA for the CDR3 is TGTGCCAGCAACCCTCTAGCGGGAAGGGCGGATACGCAGTATTTT.

The CDR3 DNA reads as TGTGCCAGCAGTTTAGGACACGCCAATATCTATGGCTACACCTTC. Amino acids: CASSLGHANIYGYTF. The chain links TRBV12-3 or TRBV12-4 to TRBJ1-2; the D is unclear. Trimming stripped 1 base from V and 4 bases from J, with 13 bases between. This CDR3 is 15 amino acids long.

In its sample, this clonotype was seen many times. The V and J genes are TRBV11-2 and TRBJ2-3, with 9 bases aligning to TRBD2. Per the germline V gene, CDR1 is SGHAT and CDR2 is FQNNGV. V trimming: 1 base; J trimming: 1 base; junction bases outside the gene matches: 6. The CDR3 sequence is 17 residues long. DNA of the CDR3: TGTGCCAGCAGCTTAGGACCGAGGACTAGCGGCACAGATACGCAGTATTTT. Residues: CASSLGPRTSGTDTQYF.

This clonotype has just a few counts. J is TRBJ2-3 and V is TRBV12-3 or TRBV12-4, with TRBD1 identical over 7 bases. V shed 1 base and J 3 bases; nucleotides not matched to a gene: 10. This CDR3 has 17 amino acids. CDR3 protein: CASSLVYRGRRTDTQYF. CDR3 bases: TGTGCCAGCAGTTTAGTGTACAGGGGAAGGAGGACAGATACGCAGTATTTT.

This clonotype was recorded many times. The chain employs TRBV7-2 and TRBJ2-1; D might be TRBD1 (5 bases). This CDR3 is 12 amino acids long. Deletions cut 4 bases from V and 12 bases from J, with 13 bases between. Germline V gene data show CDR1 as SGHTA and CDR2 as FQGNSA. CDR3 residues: CASSSDWGPQFF. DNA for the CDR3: TGTGCCAGCAGCTCCGATTGGGGCCCGCAGTTCTTC.

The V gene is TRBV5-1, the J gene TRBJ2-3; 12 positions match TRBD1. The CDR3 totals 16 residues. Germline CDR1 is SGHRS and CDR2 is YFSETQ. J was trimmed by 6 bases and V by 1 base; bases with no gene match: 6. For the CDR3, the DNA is TGCGCCAGCAGCTTGATGGGACAGGGGGCCACTGATACGCAGTATTTT. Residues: CASSLMGQGATDTQYF.

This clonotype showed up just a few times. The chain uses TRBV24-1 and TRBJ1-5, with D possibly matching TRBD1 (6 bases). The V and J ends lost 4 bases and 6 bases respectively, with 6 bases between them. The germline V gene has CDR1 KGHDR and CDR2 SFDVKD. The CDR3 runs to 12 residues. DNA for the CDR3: TGTGCCACCAGTGACAGGGGTCAGCCCCAGCATTTT. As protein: CATSDRGQPQHF.

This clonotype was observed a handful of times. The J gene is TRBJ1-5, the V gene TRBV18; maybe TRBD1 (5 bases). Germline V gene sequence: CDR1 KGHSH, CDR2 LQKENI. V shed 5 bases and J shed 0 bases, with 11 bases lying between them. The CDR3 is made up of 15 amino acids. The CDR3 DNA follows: TGTGCCAGCTCATATGAGGGGACTAGCAATCAGCCCCAGCATTTT. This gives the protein CASSYEGTSNQPQHF.

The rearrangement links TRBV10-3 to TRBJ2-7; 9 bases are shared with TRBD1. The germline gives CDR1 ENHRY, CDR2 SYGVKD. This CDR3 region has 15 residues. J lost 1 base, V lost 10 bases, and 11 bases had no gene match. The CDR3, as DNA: TGTGCCACCCGAGACCCAGGACAGGGGTCCTACGAGCAGTACTTC. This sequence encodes CATRDPGQGSYEQYF.

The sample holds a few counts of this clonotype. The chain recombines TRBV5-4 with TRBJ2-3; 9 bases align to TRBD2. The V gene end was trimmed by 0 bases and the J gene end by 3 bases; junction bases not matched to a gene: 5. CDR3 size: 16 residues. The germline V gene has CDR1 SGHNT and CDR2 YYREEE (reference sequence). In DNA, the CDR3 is TGTGCCAGCAGCTTGGTCGCGGGGGGGCAGACAGATACGCAGTATTTT. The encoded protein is CASSLVAGGQTDTQYF.

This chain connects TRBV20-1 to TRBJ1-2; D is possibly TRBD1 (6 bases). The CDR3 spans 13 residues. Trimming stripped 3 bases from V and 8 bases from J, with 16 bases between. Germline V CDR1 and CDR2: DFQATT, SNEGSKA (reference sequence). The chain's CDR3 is CSARRRQGPGYTF. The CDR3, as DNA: TGCAGTGCTAGGAGGAGGCAGGGGCCCGGCTACACCTTC.

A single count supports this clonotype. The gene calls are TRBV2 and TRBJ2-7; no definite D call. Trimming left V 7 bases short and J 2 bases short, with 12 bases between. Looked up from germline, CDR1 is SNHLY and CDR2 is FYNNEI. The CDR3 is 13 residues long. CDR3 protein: CASMWTGTYEQYF. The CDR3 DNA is TGTGCCAGCATGTGGACCGGTACCTACGAGCAGTACTTC.

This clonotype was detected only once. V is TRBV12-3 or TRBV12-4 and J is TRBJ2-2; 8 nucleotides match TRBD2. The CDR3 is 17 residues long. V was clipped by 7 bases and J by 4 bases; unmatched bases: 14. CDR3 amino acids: CASTLRTSSRITGELFF. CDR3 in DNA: TGTGCCAGCACCCTGAGGACTAGCTCTAGAATCACCGGGGAGCTGTTTTTT.

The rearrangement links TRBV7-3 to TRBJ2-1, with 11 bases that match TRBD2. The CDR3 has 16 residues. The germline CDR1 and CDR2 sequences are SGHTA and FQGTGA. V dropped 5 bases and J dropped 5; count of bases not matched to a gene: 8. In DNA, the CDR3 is TGTGCCAGCAGCCGGGGGATAGCGGGAGGGGACAATGAGCAGTTCTTC. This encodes CASSRGIAGGDNEQFF.

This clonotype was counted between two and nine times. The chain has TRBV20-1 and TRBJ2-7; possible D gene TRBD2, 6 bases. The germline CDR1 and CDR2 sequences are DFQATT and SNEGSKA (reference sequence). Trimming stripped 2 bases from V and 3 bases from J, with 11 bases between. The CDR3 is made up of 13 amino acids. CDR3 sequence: CSARLAEHYEQYF. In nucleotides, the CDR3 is TGCAGTGCTAGATTAGCGGAGCACTACGAGCAGTACTTC.

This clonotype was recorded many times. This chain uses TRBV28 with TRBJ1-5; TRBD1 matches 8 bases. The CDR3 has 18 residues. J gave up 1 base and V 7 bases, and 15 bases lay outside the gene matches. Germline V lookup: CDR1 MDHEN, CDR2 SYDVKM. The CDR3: CASNPGLQGDGSNQPQHF. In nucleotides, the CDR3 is TGTGCCAGCAACCCTGGCCTACAGGGGGATGGAAGCAATCAGCCCCAGCATTTT.

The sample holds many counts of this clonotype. The CDR3 sequence: CASSVGQVNTEAFF. In nucleotides, the CDR3 is TGTGCCAGCAGCGTAGGACAGGTGAACACTGAAGCTTTCTTT. The chain uses TRBV9 and TRBJ1-1, with a possible D match to TRBD1 (6 bases). The germline V gene encodes CDR1 SGDLS and CDR2 YYNGEE. Trimming stripped 0 bases from V and 0 bases from J, with 6 bases between. The CDR3 is made up of 14 amino acids.

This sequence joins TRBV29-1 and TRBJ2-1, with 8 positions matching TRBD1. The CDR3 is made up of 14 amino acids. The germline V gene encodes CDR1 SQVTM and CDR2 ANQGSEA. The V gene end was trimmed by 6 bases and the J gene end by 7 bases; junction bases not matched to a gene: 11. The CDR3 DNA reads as TGCAGCGTGGACGGCGGCAGGGGGCAAAATGAGCAGTTCTTC. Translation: CSVDGGRGQNEQFF.

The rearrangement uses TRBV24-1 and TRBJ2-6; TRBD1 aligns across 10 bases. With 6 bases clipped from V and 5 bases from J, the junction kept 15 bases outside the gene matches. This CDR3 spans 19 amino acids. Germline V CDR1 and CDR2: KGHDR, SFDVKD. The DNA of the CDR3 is TGTGCCACCAGTCACTTACCGGGACAGGGGTTCCCCTGGGCCAACGTCCTGACTTTC. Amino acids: CATSHLPGQGFPWANVLTF.

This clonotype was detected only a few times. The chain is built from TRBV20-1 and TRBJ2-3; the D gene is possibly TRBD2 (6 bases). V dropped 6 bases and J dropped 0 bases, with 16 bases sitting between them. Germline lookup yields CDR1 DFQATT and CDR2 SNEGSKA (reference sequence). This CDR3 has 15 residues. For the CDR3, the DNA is TGCAGTGCCCCGGGAGCACAATCTAGCACAGATACGCAGTATTTT. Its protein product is CSAPGAQSSTDTQYF.

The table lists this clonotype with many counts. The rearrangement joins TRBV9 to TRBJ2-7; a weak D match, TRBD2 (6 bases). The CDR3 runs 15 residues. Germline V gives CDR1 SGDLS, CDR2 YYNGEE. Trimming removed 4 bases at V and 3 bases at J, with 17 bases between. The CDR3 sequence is CASSPRDVGLYEQYF. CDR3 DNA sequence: TGTGCCAGCAGCCCGCGGGACGTTGGACTCTACGAGCAGTACTTC.

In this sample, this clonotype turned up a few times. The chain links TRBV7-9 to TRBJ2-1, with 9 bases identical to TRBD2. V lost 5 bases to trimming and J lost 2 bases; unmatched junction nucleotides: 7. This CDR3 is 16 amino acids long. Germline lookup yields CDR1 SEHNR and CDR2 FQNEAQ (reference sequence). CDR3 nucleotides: TGTGCCAGCAGCCCGACAAGCGGGGGGACCTACAATGAGCAGTTCTTC. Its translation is CASSPTSGGTYNEQFF.

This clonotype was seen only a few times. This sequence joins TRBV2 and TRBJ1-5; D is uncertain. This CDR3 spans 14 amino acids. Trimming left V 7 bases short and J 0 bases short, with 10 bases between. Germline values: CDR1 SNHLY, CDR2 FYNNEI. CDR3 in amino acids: CASNIAHSNQPQHF. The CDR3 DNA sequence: TGTGCCAGCAATATAGCCCATAGCAATCAGCCCCAGCATTTT.

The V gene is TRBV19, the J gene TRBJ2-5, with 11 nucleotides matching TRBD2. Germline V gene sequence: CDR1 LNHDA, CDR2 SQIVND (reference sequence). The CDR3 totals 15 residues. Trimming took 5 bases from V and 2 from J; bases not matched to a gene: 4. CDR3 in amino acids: CASSEPSGRQETQYF. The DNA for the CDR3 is TGTGCCAGTAGTGAACCTAGCGGGAGGCAAGAGACCCAGTACTTC.

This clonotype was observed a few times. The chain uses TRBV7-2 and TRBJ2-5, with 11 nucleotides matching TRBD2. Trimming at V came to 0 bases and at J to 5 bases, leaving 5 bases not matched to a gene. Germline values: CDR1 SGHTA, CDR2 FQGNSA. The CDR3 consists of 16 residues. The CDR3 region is CASSLASGRARETQYF. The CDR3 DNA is TGTGCCAGCAGCTTAGCTAGCGGGAGGGCCCGTGAGACCCAGTACTTC.

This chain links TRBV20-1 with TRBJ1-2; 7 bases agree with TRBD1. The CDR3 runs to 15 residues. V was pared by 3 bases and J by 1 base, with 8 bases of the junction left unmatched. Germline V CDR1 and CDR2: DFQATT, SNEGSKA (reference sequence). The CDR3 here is CSARGDRDLNYGYTF. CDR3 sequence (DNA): TGCAGTGCTAGGGGCGACAGGGACCTTAACTATGGCTACACCTTC.

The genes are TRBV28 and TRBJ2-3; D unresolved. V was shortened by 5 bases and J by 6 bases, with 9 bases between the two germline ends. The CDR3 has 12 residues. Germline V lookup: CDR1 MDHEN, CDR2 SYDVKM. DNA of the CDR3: TGTGCCAGCAGTCTTTACCGGGATACGCAGTATTTT. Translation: CASSLYRDTQYF.

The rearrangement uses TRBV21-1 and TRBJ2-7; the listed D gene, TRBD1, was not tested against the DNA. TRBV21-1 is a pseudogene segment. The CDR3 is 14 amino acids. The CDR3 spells CASSKVGETYEQYF. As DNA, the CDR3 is TGTGCCAGCAGCAAAGTAGGGGAAACCTACGAGCAGTACTTC.